These T cell receptor beta chains were read from a single sample in a study of blood T cell repertoires in COVID-19. Method: immunoSEQ multiplex PCR; TCRdb's copy keeps in-frame clones and lacks some. The table has under 300,000 clones, 75% to 90% seen once. Material for sequencing was PBMCs or T cells enriched from blood (not recorded which). The receptors were sampled from a woman aged 40-49 years who had been exposed to COVID-19. The CDR3 runs from the conserved cysteine through the conserved F or W. A D gene is named only where the DNA matches it firmly. Only part of the rows carry a size: once, few, many, or a class if the clone is expanded.

. TRBD1 TRBJ1-1 TRBV15 CATSRGLKGALNTEAFF TGTGCCACCAGCAGAGGTCTGAAGGGGGCGCTGAACACTGAAGCTTTCTTT
. . TRBJ2-3 TRBV7-6 CASSLAGGSLDTQYF TGTGCCAGCAGCTTAGCAGGGGGAAGTTTGGATACGCAGTATTTT
. . TRBJ1-1 TRBV10-3 CAISDIPLNTEAFF TGTGCCATCAGTGACATCCCGCTAAACACTGAAGCTTTCTTT
few . TRBJ2-5 TRBV5-4 CASSLGGAQETQYF TGTGCCAGCAGCTTAGGAGGGGCCCAAGAGACCCAGTACTTC
. TRBD2 TRBJ2-1 TRBV5-1 CASSLRTSVAGAGEQFF TGTGCCAGCAGCTTGCGGACCTCCGTAGCGGGAGCGGGAGAGCAGTTCTTC
. . TRBJ1-5 TRBV5-1 CASSLAGQYNQPQHF TGCGCCAGCAGCCTAGCCGGACAGTACAATCAGCCCCAGCATTTT
. TRBD1 TRBJ2-7 TRBV10-3 CAIRDRGREQYF TGTGCCATCAGGGACAGGGGTCGCGAGCAGTACTTC
. TRBD2 TRBJ2-1 TRBV5-6 CASGPFNSGGASEQFF TGTGCCAGCGGACCTTTTAATAGCGGGGGGGCGTCTGAGCAGTTCTTC
. . TRBJ2-7 TRBV7-9 CASSLLQGFVF TGTGCCAGCAGCTTACTGCAGGGATTTGTCTTC
. TRBD1 TRBJ2-7 TRBV28 CASSVGDSRLGGSYEQYF TGTGCCAGCAGTGTTGGGGACAGTCGGCTCGGCGGGTCCTACGAGCAGTACTTC
few TRBD2 TRBJ2-1 TRBV6-1 CASSEGSSGSNEQFF TGTGCCAGCAGTGAAGGGTCTAGCGGAAGTAATGAGCAGTTCTTC
. TRBD1 TRBJ1-6 TRBV18 CASSPPRDSENSPLHF TGTGCCAGCTCACCACCCCGGGACAGCGAAAATTCACCCCTCCACTTT
. . TRBJ1-1 TRBV6-1 CASSEGTSNTEAFF TGTGCCAGCAGTGAGGGGACTTCAAACACTGAAGCTTTCTTT
. . TRBJ1-1 TRBV9 CASSVARAGAEAFF TGTGCCAGCAGCGTAGCCCGGGCAGGGGCTGAAGCTTTCTTT
. TRBD1 TRBJ1-2 TRBV29-1 CSAVDREVNYGYTF TGCAGCGCTGTTGACAGGGAAGTCAACTATGGCTACACCTTC
. TRBD1 TRBJ1-1 TRBV29-1 CSVSADRANTEAFF TGCAGCGTTTCTGCGGACAGGGCGAACACTGAAGCTTTCTTT
. TRBD1 TRBJ1-5 TRBV18 CASSPLGQYSNQPQHF TGTGCCAGCTCACCACTGGGACAGTATAGCAATCAGCCCCAGCATTTT
once TRBD2 TRBJ2-2 TRBV7-8 CASSLPLAGGPDTGELFF TGTGCCAGCAGCTTACCACTAGCGGGGGGGCCAGACACCGGGGAGCTGTTTTTT
. . TRBJ2-1 TRBV15 CATSTRDSGNEQFF TGTGCCACCAGCACACGGGACAGCGGGAATGAGCAGTTCTTC
. TRBD1 TRBJ1-2 TRBV19 CASADRGYGYTF TGTGCCAGTGCCGACAGGGGCTATGGCTACACCTTC
. . TRBJ2-3 TRBV29-1 CSVVSSTDTQYF TGCAGCGTTGTCTCTAGCACAGATACGCAGTATTTT
. TRBD2 TRBJ2-5 TRBV27 CASSPLRGGGETQYF TGTGCCAGCAGTCCCCTGCGGGGGGGCGGGGAGACCCAGTACTTC
few . TRBJ2-1 TRBV15 CATSRVGGFGNEQFF TGTGCCACCAGCAGAGTGGGGGGTTTCGGCAATGAGCAGTTCTTC
. TRBD1 TRBJ1-1 TRBV19 CASSPGRSGGSFEAFF TGTGCCAGTAGCCCTGGACGTTCAGGGGGTTCCTTTGAAGCTTTCTTT
. TRBD1 TRBJ2-1 TRBV7-9 CASSLGQGAGNEQFF TGTGCCAGCAGCTTGGGACAGGGGGCCGGAAATGAGCAGTTCTTC
. . TRBJ1-1 TRBV7-9 CASSLVLREAFF TGTGCCAGCAGCTTAGTTCTGCGGGAAGCTTTCTTT
. TRBD1 TRBJ1-2 TRBV14 CASSQGGIRTGPSYGYTF TGTGCCAGCAGCCAAGGGGGAATCAGGACAGGGCCTTCCTATGGCTACACCTTC
. TRBD1 TRBJ1-6 TRBV5-1 CASSSGTGALSSYNSPLHF TGCGCCAGCAGCTCCGGGACAGGGGCCCTAAGCTCCTATAATTCACCCCTCCACTTT
. TRBD2 TRBJ2-3 TRBV5-6 CASSLGLAGGPSTDTQYF TGTGCCAGCAGCTTGGGCCTAGCGGGGGGTCCCTCCACAGATACGCAGTATTTT
. . TRBJ1-2 TRBV27 CASSLIGGQTYGYTF TGTGCCAGCAGTTTAATCGGTGGACAGACCTATGGCTACACCTTC
. TRBD2 TRBJ2-1 TRBV7-2 CASSSSNSGSNEQFF TGTGCCAGCAGCTCGTCGAATAGCGGGAGTAATGAGCAGTTCTTC
. . TRBJ1-1 TRBV13 CASSLVRRARDTEAFF TGTGCCAGCAGCTTAGTTCGGAGGGCCCGAGACACTGAAGCTTTCTTT
. TRBD1 TRBJ2-3 TRBV5-5 CASSSDRVVDTQYF TGTGCCAGCAGCTCGGACAGGGTCGTGGATACGCAGTATTTT
. . TRBJ2-3 TRBV9 CASSVLESTDTQYF TGTGCCAGCAGCGTCCTCGAGAGCACAGATACGCAGTATTTT
. . TRBJ1-5 TRBV2 CASSEMTDYQPQHF TGTGCCAGCAGTGAAATGACAGACTATCAGCCCCAGCATTTT
. TRBD1 TRBJ1-1 TRBV7-9 CASSLTPGGAEAEAFF TGTGCCAGCAGCTTAACTCCAGGGGGCGCGGAGGCTGAAGCTTTCTTT
. TRBD1 TRBJ2-3 TRBV24-1 CATSDIGTVQGETQYF TGTGCCACCAGTGACATAGGGACAGTTCAAGGAGAAACGCAGTATTTT
. . TRBJ1-1 TRBV27 CASSWGVNTEAFF TGTGCCAGCAGTTGGGGGGTGAACACTGAAGCTTTCTTT
. TRBD1 TRBJ2-3 TRBV6-2/TRBV6-3 CASSPDRVGITQYF TGTGCCAGCAGCCCGGACAGGGTTGGTATTACGCAGTATTTT
. . TRBJ1-3 TRBV29-1 CSVEGTGGNTIYF TGCAGCGTTGAAGGCACAGGGGGAAACACCATATATTTT
. . TRBJ1-1 TRBV28 CASIHQGPNTEAFF TGTGCCAGCATTCATCAGGGGCCGAACACTGAAGCTTTCTTT
. . TRBJ1-1 TRBV7-2 CASSLGGLVTEAFF TGTGCCAGCAGCTTAGGAGGGCTTGTGACTGAAGCTTTCTTT
. . TRBJ1-2 TRBV24-1 CATSDFRTGSGYTF TGTGCCACCAGTGATTTTAGAACAGGGAGCGGCTACACCTTC
. TRBD2 TRBJ2-2 TRBV24-1 CATSDLRGDTGELFF TGTGCCACCAGTGATTTACGGGGGGACACCGGGGAGCTGTTTTTT
few TRBD2 TRBJ2-3 TRBV5-1 CASSLSPAVAGGIGTDTQYF TGCGCCAGCAGCTTGTCACCCGCGGTAGCGGGGGGTATCGGCACAGATACGCAGTATTTT
. . TRBJ1-2 TRBV10-3 CATEIGGGAGYTF TGTGCCACCGAGATAGGGGGTGGAGCTGGCTACACCTTC
. TRBD1 TRBJ1-2 TRBV7-3 CASSLTGGNGYTF TGTGCCAGCAGCCTTACAGGGGGCAATGGCTACACCTTC
. . TRBJ1-3 TRBV11-2 CASKKQGALSGNTIYF TGTGCCAGCAAAAAACAGGGAGCTTTGTCTGGAAACACCATATATTTT
. . TRBJ2-3 TRBV21-1 CASGERRTDTQYF TGTGCCAGCGGAGAAAGGCGTACAGATACGCAGTATTTT
. TRBD1 TRBJ2-5 TRBV5-1 CASSLGDRDQETQYF TGCGCCAGCAGCTTGGGCGACAGGGACCAAGAGACCCAGTACTTC
. . TRBJ2-5 TRBV11-2 CASSPGDWGSETQYF TGTGCCAGCAGCCCGGGGGACTGGGGCTCAGAGACCCAGTACTTC